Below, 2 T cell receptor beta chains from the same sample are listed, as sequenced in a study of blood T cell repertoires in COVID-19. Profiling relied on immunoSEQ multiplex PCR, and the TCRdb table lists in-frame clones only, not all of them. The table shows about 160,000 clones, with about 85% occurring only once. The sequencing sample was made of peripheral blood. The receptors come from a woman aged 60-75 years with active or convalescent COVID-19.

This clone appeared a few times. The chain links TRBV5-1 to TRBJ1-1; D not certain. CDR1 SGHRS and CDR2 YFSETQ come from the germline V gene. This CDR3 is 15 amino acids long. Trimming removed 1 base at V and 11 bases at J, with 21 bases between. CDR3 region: CASSLTSRQDIEAFF. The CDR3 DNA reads TGCGCCAGCAGCTTGACCTCCAGGCAGGATATAGAGGCTTTCTTT. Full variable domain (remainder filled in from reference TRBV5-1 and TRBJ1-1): KAGVTQTPRYLIKTRGQQVTLSCSPISGHRSVSWYQQTPGQGLQFLFEYFSETQRNKGNFPGRFSGRQFSNSRSEMNVSTLELGDSALYLCASSLTSRQDIEAFFGQGTRLTVV.

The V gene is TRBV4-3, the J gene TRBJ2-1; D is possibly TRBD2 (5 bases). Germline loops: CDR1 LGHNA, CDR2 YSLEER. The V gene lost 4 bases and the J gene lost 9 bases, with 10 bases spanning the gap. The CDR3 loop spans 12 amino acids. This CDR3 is CASSPGGVEQFF. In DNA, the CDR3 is TGCGCCAGCAGCCCCGGAGGCGTTGAGCAGTTCTTC.